Listed here are 22 T cell receptor beta chains from one sample, sequenced in a study of blood T cell repertoires in COVID-19. TCRdb's copy holds only in-frame clones and misses some; the assay was immunoSEQ multiplex PCR. The sample contains approximately 140,000 clones, 84% of which appear only once. The sequenced material came from peripheral blood. The receptors stem from a man younger than 40 with COVID-19, enrolled during active disease.

The J gene is TRBJ2-3, the V gene TRBV4-2; tentative D call: TRBD2 (6 bases). V lost 4 bases and J 4 bases, leaving 36 bases between the germline ends. The CDR3 runs to 22 residues. CDR1 is LGHNA and CDR2 is YNFKEQ in the germline V gene. The CDR3 coding sequence is TGTGCCAGCAGCCGTTTCCCTTTTTACGGGAGAAGTGCCTCATCCCAATCAGATACGCAGTATTTT. The encoded protein is CASSRFPFYGRSASSQSDTQYF.

This clone came up a few times. CDR3: CASSPNGEAAGELFF. CDR3 bases: TGTGCCAGCAGCCCTAACGGGGAGGCAGCCGGGGAGCTGTTTTTT. J is TRBJ2-2 and V is TRBV7-3, with D perhaps matching TRBD2 (6 bases). CDR3 length: 15 residues. From germline, CDR1 is SGHTA and CDR2 FQGTGA. With 5 bases removed from V and 6 bases from J, the gap between germline ends came to 16 bases.

The chain joins TRBV7-8 to TRBJ1-5; possible D gene TRBD1, 6 bases. The CDR3 has 15 amino acids. Trimming stripped 1 base from V and 1 base from J, with 8 bases between. Germline-derived CDR1 and CDR2 are SGHVS and FQNEAQ. CDR3 sequence reads: CASSLEGESNQPQHF. CDR3 bases: TGTGCCAGCAGCTTAGAGGGGGAGAGCAATCAGCCCCAGCATTTT. Looking up the rest from reference TRBV7-8 and TRBJ1-5 gives the full variable domain: GAGVSQSPRYKVAKRGQDVALRCDPISGHVSLFWYQQALGQGPEFLTYFQNEAQLDKSGLPSDRFFAERPEGSVSTLKIQRTQQEDSAVYLCASSLEGESNQPQHFGDGTRLSIL.

The chain carries TRBV24-1 and TRBJ2-3, with D unclear. This CDR3 is 11 amino acids long. Germline assignment: CDR1 KGHDR and CDR2 SFDVKD. The ends were cut back, 4 bases at V and 6 bases at J, with 4 bases in the middle. In DNA form, the CDR3 reads TGTGCCACCAGTGAGCGGGATACGCAGTATTTT. Translating gives CATSERDTQYF.

V and J are TRBV5-1 and TRBJ1-1; possibly TRBD1 for D (5 bases). Trimming cost V 3 bases and J 3 bases, with 9 bases left between them. The length of the CDR3 is 13 residues. CDR1 and CDR2 (germline): SGHRS, YFSETQ. CDR3 amino acids: CASSSRGDTEAFF. The CDR3, as DNA: TGCGCCAGCAGCTCGCGGGGGGACACTGAAGCTTTCTTT.

The V gene is TRBV28, the J gene TRBJ1-4; D is undetermined. V was pared by 6 bases and J by 3 bases, with 17 bases between. The germline V gene has CDR1 MDHEN and CDR2 SYDVKM. This CDR3 is built from 16 residues. CDR3 DNA: TGTGCCAGCAGGCGCGGGCAGGCCAGGTCTAATGAAAAACTGTTTTTT. This gives the protein CASRRGQARSNEKLFF.

The CDR3 loop reads CASSLAGGPPDTQYF. For the CDR3, the DNA is TGTGCCAGCAGCCTAGCGGGAGGGCCCCCAGATACGCAGTATTTT. V usage is TRBV11-2 and J usage is TRBJ2-3; 12 positions agree with TRBD2. The CDR3 is 15 residues long. J lost 4 bases, V lost 5 bases, and 4 bases had no gene match. The germline V gene encodes CDR1 SGHAT and CDR2 FQNNGV.

The chain employs TRBV19 and TRBJ1-2; 7 nucleotides agree with TRBD1. The CDR3 sequence is 16 residues long. Looked up from germline, CDR1 is LNHDA and CDR2 is SQIVND (reference sequence). Trimming took 8 bases from V and 4 from J; bases not matched to a gene: 16. The CDR3 region has the DNA TGTGCCAGTTCCAAAGAGGTGTCAGGGGGAGTCTATGGCTACACCTTC. It is translated as CASSKEVSGGVYGYTF.

As DNA, the CDR3 is TGTGCCAGCTTCCCTTGGAGGGGCGGGGGGCAGCCCCAGCATTTT. Translating gives CASFPWRGGGQPQHF. V gene TRBV28 combines with J gene TRBJ1-5, with a weak D call TRBD1 (5 bases). Per germline, CDR1 MDHEN and CDR2 SYDVKM. This CDR3 contains 15 residues. The germline V and J ends were trimmed by 8 bases and 7 bases, with 21 bases remaining between them.

The rearrangement links TRBV4-3 to TRBJ1-1; 7 bases fit TRBD1. Germline CDR1 reads LGHNA; CDR2 reads YSLEER. The CDR3 loop spans 14 amino acids. V was clipped by 5 bases and J by 1 base; unmatched bases: 4. CDR3 sequence reads: CASSKQGTNTEAFF. DNA for the CDR3: TGCGCCAGCAGCAAACAGGGGACGAACACTGAAGCTTTCTTT.

The chain employs TRBV27 and TRBJ2-1; TRBD2 is a possible D gene (5 bases). Trimming cost V 10 bases and J 0 bases, with 13 bases left between them. From germline, CDR1 is MNHEY and CDR2 SMNVEV (reference sequence). This CDR3 is built from 14 residues. CDR3 sequence (DNA): TGTGCCACGACCCCCGGAGGCTCCTACAATGAGCAGTTCTTC. Amino acids: CATTPGGSYNEQFF.

V usage is TRBV7-9 and J usage is TRBJ2-2; possibly TRBD2 for D (6 bases). Germline-derived CDR1 and CDR2 are SEHNR and FQNEAQ (reference sequence). V lost 4 bases to trimming and J lost 4 bases, with 16 bases between them. The CDR3 spans 16 residues. CDR3 in DNA: TGTGCCAGCAGCTGGACGGTGGGGGGTGCCACCGGGGAGCTGTTTTTT. Its translation: CASSWTVGGATGELFF.

This rearrangement joins TRBV6-2 or TRBV6-3 to TRBJ2-7; TRBD2 agrees at 9 bases. J gave up 7 bases and V 0 bases, and 7 bases lay outside the gene matches. The CDR3 loop spans 15 amino acids. CDR1 is MNHEY and CDR2 is SVGEGT in the germline V gene. CDR3 in DNA: TGTGCCAGCAGTTACTCCAGCGGGAGGACTGGGGAGCAGTACTTC. Protein sequence: CASSYSSGRTGEQYF.

The chain combines TRBV25-1 with TRBJ1-2; no clear D gene. V was clipped by 4 bases and J by 4 bases, with 7 bases between them. Germline loops: CDR1 MGHDK, CDR2 SYGVNS. This CDR3 spans 12 amino acids. CDR3: CASSAPSYGYTF. DNA for the CDR3: TGTGCCAGCAGTGCCCCCAGCTATGGCTACACCTTC.

The genes are TRBV4-2 and TRBJ2-7; 7 bases are a match to TRBD1. From germline, CDR1 is LGHNA and CDR2 YNFKEQ. Trimming removed 0 bases from V and 4 bases from J; junction bases left unmatched: 12. This CDR3 spans 17 amino acids. CDR3 nucleotide sequence: TGTGCCAGCAGCCAAGAATCGTCCGGGACAGCTGAATACGAGCAGTACTTC. Protein: CASSQESSGTAEYEQYF.

The chain uses TRBV9 and TRBJ1-1, with 7 positions matching TRBD1. The CDR3 consists of 14 residues. V lost 3 bases, J lost 2 bases, and 4 bases stayed unmatched. CDR1 SGDLS and CDR2 YYNGEE come from the germline V gene. The CDR3 DNA reads as TGTGCCAGCAGCGGTACAGGGGCTAACACTGAAGCTTTCTTT. Translated: CASSGTGANTEAFF.

This chain uses TRBV21-1 with TRBJ1-2; the tabulated D call, TRBD1, remains unverified against the DNA. TRBV21-1 is shown as a pseudogene. The CDR3 consists of 13 residues. The CDR3 DNA follows: TGTGCCAGCAGCACGAGGGGGCTCTTTGGCTACACCTTC. Amino acid sequence: CASSTRGLFGYTF.

The chain carries TRBV3-1 (or the pseudogene TRBV3-2) and TRBJ2-7, with no clear D. CDR1 is LGHDT and CDR2 is YNNKEL in the germline V gene (reference sequence). Trimming removed 4 bases at V and 1 base at J, with 5 bases between. This CDR3 comprises 12 residues. The CDR3 here is CASSRASYEQYF. The CDR3 DNA reads as TGTGCCAGCAGCCGGGCATCCTACGAGCAGTACTTC.

The genes are TRBV9 and TRBJ1-5, with D hard to call. Germline assignment: CDR1 SGDLS and CDR2 YYNGEE. V shed 0 bases and J shed 1 base, with 8 bases lying between them. The CDR3 loop spans 15 amino acids. CDR3 sequence reads: CASSVGGMSNQPQHF. The CDR3 nucleotides are TGTGCCAGCAGCGTAGGAGGTATGAGCAATCAGCCCCAGCATTTT.

V usage is TRBV7-8 and J usage is TRBJ1-5; 7 bases map to TRBD1. The CDR3 runs 15 residues. CDR1 is SGHVS and CDR2 is FQNEAQ in the germline V gene. The V gene end was trimmed by 6 bases and the J gene end by 0 bases; junction bases not matched to a gene: 5. As DNA, the CDR3 is TGTGCCAGCAGGTACGGGACAGATAGCAATCAGCCCCAGCATTTT. Its protein product is CASRYGTDSNQPQHF.

In this sample, this clone turned up once. The chain is built from TRBV9 and TRBJ2-6; D is unresolved. V lost 8 bases and J lost 2, with 5 bases in between. The CDR3 is made up of 12 amino acids. Germline loops: CDR1 SGDLS, CDR2 YYNGEE. The CDR3 is CASSTGANVLTF. DNA for the CDR3: TGTGCCAGTTCCACTGGGGCCAACGTCCTGACTTTC.

Worth noting for this clone: One end of the junction varies from germline; a read error may be responsible. The chain employs TRBV7-7 and TRBJ2-7, with 9 bases fitting TRBD2. Per the germline V gene, CDR1 is SSHAT and CDR2 is FNYEAQ (reference sequence). The CDR3 length is 14 residues. In DNA form, the CDR3 reads TGTGCTAGCAGCCCACAGGGCGGGAGGGGAGAGCAGTACTTC. Translated, it gives CASSPQGGRGEQYF.